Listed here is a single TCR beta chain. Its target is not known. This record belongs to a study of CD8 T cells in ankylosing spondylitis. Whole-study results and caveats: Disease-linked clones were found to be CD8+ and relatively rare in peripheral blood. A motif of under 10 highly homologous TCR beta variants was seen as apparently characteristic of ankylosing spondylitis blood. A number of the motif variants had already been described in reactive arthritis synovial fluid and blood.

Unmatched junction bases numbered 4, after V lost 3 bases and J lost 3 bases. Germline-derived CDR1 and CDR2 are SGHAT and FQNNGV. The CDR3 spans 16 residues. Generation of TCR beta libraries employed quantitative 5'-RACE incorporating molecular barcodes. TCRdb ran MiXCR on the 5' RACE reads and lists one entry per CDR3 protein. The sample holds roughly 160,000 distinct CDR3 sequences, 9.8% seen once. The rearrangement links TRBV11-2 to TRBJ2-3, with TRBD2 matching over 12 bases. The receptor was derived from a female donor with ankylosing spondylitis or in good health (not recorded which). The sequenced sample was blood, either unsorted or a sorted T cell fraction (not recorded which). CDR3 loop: CASSFPTSGRTDTQYF. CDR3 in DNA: TGTGCCAGCAGCTTTCCCACTAGCGGGAGGACAGATACGCAGTATTTT.